This TCR beta chain appears in the sequencing data of a study of graft-versus-host responses after intestinal transplantation. Study as a whole: Recipients received multivisceral, liver-intestinal, or isolated intestinal transplants. All of the recipients had induction that used anti-thymocyte globulin, then tacrolimus and steroids for around three years. Whole-study findings and limits: Circulating GvH clones peaking coincided with falling HvG clones soon after transplant.

Comments on this clone: Its antigen is still unknown.

Sequenced by immunoSEQ multiplex PCR; TCRdb stores in-frame clones only, minus some. The table has 25,000 to 30,000 clones, over 85% seen once. The germline V gene encodes CDR1 SGHVS and CDR2 FQNEAQ. Trimming left V 5 bases short and J 4 bases short, with 7 bases between. There are 12 residues in the CDR3. This specimen consisted of PBMCs, obtained 18 days after transplant. The chain has TRBV7-8 and TRBJ2-3, with D unresolved. This TCR was recovered from a human patient who received an intestinal transplant, so some T cells may come from the graft donor. In DNA form, the CDR3 reads TGTGCCAGCAGCGAAGCTGCAGATACGCAGTATTTT. Translation: CASSEAADTQYF.